The entry below describes one T cell receptor beta chain. TCRdb reprocessed the RT-PCR reads via MiXCR and lists one record per CDR3 protein. Of 400,000 to 550,000 distinct CDR3 sequences in the sample, roughly 23% are singletons; the top ten hold approximately 2%. The sample comes from a study of response to subunit inactivated influenza vaccine. V dropped 3 bases and J dropped 11 bases, with 13 bases sitting between them. Germline loops: CDR1 ENHRY, CDR2 SYGVKD. The CDR3 runs 13 residues. J is TRBJ1-4 and V is TRBV10-3; D is perhaps TRBD1 (5 bases). Sequenced material: CD4+ T cells sorted from PBMCs, taken roughly 5 days after vaccination. The clonotype originates from a man in his fifties who received an inactivated influenza vaccine. CDR3 in amino acids: CAISELGRGKLFF. In nucleotides, the CDR3 is TGTGCCATCAGTGAATTGGGGCGCGGGAAACTGTTTTTT.